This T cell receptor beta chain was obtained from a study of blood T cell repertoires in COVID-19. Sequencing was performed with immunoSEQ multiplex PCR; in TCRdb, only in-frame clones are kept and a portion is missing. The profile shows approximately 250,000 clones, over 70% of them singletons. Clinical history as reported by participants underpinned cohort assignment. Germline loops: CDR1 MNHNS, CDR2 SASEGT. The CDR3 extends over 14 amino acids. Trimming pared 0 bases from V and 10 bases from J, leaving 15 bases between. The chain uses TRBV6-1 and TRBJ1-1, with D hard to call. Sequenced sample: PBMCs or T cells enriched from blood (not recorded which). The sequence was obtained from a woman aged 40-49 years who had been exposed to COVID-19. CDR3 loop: CASSEAYRPAAAFF. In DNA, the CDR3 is TGTGCCAGCAGTGAAGCTTACCGGCCGGCGGCAGCTTTCTTT.